This T cell receptor beta chain was retrieved from a study of cytomegalovirus exposure and HLA in healthy donors. Produced via immunoSEQ multiplex PCR; TCRdb's table is partial and in-frame only. The profile covers roughly 310,000 clones, with roughly 86% appearing a single time and approximately 0.95% taken by the ten largest. CDR1 and CDR2 (germline): MNHEY, SVGAGI. CDR3 length equals 15 residues. V lost 6 bases, J lost 0 bases, and 7 bases stayed unmatched. The receptor comes from a young man in good health and CMV-seronegative. Sequencing was performed on PBMCs. The chain joins TRBV6-5 to TRBJ2-5; 7 nucleotides line up with TRBD1. CDR3 loop: CASRELTGYQETQYF. Written as DNA, the CDR3 is TGTGCCAGCAGGGAATTGACAGGGTACCAAGAGACCCAGTACTTC.